This TCR beta chain emerged from a study of blood T cell repertoires in COVID-19 (dated by TCRdb to 2020 to 2021). About the investigation overall: Collaborator samples came from the United States, Italy and Spain and covered acute and convalescent phases of COVID-19. The material from the prospective study consisted of cDNA or gDNA derived from T cells, B-cell-depleted T cells, or PBMCs. Subjects who had been exposed to COVID-19, were actively infected with it, or had recovered from it provided the deeply sampled blood TCRbeta repertoires that made up the dataset. The repertoires were made available in a free public database intended to serve as a resource for research on the immune response to SARS-CoV-2. Samples were obtained from the ongoing ImmuneRACE study (first 160 participants) and from over 1,000 subjects provided by 6 global collaborators. Nearly every sample came with metadata listing a de-identified subject ID, COVID-19 status, age in years and sex. Where available, HLA class I and class II types were obtained from metadata supplied by the sample provider rather than from assay-based typing.

The immunoSEQ Assay, a bias-controlled multiplex PCR, was used to amplify TCRbeta CDR3 regions from genomic DNA. For the original study's pipeline: Nucleated cell counts per sample were estimated from amplification of reference gene primers within the assay. Sequence reads were collapsed and filtered to measure the absolute abundance of every unique TCRbeta CDR3 rearrangement. For each sample, productive Simpson clonality was calculated as the square root of Simpson's diversity index across productive rearrangements. In TCRdb, the immuneACCESS table is reduced to in-frame sequences with V and J assigned. These tables do not hold every clone; where another copy was compared, an unresolved V gene accounts for under half, and the others remain unexplained. V and J calls and clone size are as listed in that table; D and trimming were resolved from the DNA. The sample table holds 330,000 or so clones, of which roughly 87% were seen once. The ten largest account for around 3% of the sample.

The paper's findings and limits, for the study overall: How much clinical and demographic metadata was included differed by source and by participant, and the metadata was provided uncurated.

Worth noting for this clone: Its antigen is unknown. No base qualities exist here, and no much larger clone lies one base off it.

Participants in the prospective study were aged roughly 18 to 89 years, lived in some 24 United States geographic areas, and enrolled through a virtual design. To assign participants to cohorts, the prospective study relied on clinical history that participants themselves reported in a screening survey and a study questionnaire. Recovered participants in ImmuneRACE Cohort 3 were defined as having two consecutive negative NP/OP PCR tests, clearance from a healthcare professional, or resolution of symptoms. Mobile phlebotomists in the prospective study collected whole blood, serum and a nasopharyngeal or oropharyngeal swab from every participant. Additional blood draws and questionnaires over an approximately 2-month period could optionally be provided by prospective study participants. Blood samples from the prospective study were shipped frozen or at room temperature prior to DNA extraction. CDR1 and CDR2 are drawn from the germline V gene (reference sequence): LGHDT, YNNKEL. The CDR3 has 13 amino acids, counting the end cysteine and phenylalanine. The sequence is cut down to CDR3 DNA, 39 bases in frame from base 1. Trimmed from V: 2 bases; trimmed from J: 4 bases; junction bases lacking a gene match: 1.

This receptor chain uses TRBV3-1 (or the pseudogene TRBV3-2) and TRBJ2-7, and TRBD2 matches 8 of the central bases. The source of this sequence is a woman in her twenties or thirties who had recovered from COVID-19. The specimen was PBMCs or T cells enriched from blood (not recorded which). The DNA is as follows: TGTGCCAGCAGCCAACAGCGGGGGTACGAGCAGTACTTC. This is translated as CASSQQRGYEQYF.